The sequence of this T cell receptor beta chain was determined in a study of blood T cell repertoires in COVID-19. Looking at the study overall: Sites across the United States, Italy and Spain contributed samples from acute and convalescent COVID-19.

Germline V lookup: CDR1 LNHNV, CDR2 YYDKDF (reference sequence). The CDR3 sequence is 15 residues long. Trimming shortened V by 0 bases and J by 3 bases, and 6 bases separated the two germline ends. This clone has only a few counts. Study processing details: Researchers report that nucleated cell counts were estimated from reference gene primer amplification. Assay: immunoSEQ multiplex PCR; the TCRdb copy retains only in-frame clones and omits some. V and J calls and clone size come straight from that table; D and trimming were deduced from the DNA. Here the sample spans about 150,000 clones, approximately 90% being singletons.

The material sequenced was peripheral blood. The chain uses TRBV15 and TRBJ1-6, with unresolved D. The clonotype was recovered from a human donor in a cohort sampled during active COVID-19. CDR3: CATSRDRNYNSPLHF. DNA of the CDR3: TGTGCCACCAGCAGAGACAGGAACTATAATTCACCCCTCCACTTT.